This passage covers 28 T cell receptor beta chains from one sample sequenced in a study of cytomegalovirus exposure and HLA in healthy donors. With 60 Vbeta and 13 Jbeta primers, the PCR was carried out. Sequenced by immunoSEQ multiplex PCR; TCRdb stores in-frame clones only, minus some. The sample includes fewer than 150,000 clones, about four fifths seen only once; the top ten take under 3.5%. The material sequenced was PBMCs. These TCRs come from a man between 25 and 39 years old in good health and CMV-seronegative.

The rearrangement uses TRBV6-6 and TRBJ1-2; TRBD1 agrees at 7 bases. The CDR3 spans 14 residues. The germline gives CDR1 MNHNY, CDR2 SVGAGI (reference sequence). After removal of 10 bases from V and 1 base from J, the junction contained 9 bases not matched to a gene. The CDR3 DNA is TGTGCCATAACGCGACAGGGATTTAACTATGGCTACACCTTC. Translating gives CAITRQGFNYGYTF.

The rearrangement uses TRBV19 and TRBJ2-7; 12 bases fit TRBD1. Germline V gives CDR1 LNHDA, CDR2 SQIVND (reference sequence). The J segment lost 7 bases and the V segment lost 6 bases, leaving 13 bases of the junction unmatched. CDR3 length equals 16 residues. The CDR3 here is CASSRGPGQGAQEQYF. DNA for the CDR3: TGTGCCAGTAGCCGCGGACCGGGACAGGGGGCCCAAGAGCAGTACTTC.

V and J are TRBV21-1 and TRBJ2-6; the table's D call of TRBD1 was not tested on the DNA. TRBV21-1 is tagged as a pseudogene. This CDR3 is built from 17 residues. The chain's CDR3 is CASTPDASLIGANVLTF. Here the CDR3 DNA reads TGTGCCAGCACTCCAGATGCTTCCTTAATCGGGGCCAACGTCCTGACTTTC.

The genes are TRBV28 and TRBJ1-5; TRBD1 is a possible D gene (6 bases). Trimming took off 5 bases at V and 7 bases at J, with 21 bases between the two ends. Germline CDR1 MDHEN, CDR2 SYDVKM. CDR3 length: 16 residues. The CDR3 reads CASSLPPQGRWQPQHF. Written as DNA, the CDR3 is TGTGCCAGCAGTCTACCTCCGCAGGGGCGATGGCAGCCCCAGCATTTT.

Only one count was recorded for this clone. This chain links TRBV7-2 with TRBJ2-5, with D tentatively TRBD2 (5 bases). This CDR3 has 15 residues. The germline V gene encodes CDR1 SGHTA and CDR2 FQGNSA. V shed 0 bases and J shed 1 base, with 9 bases lying between them. CDR3 residues: CASSLAPRGQETQYF. CDR3 DNA sequence: TGTGCCAGCAGCTTAGCTCCCCGGGGCCAAGAGACCCAGTACTTC. The whole variable domain, filled in from reference TRBV7-2 and TRBJ2-5, reads GAGVSQSPSNKVTEKGKDVELRCDPISGHTALYWYRQSLGQGLEFLIYFQGNSAPDKSGLPSDRFSAERTGGSVSTLTIQRTQQEDSAVYLCASSLAPRGQETQYFGPGTRLLVL.

DNA of the CDR3: TGTGCCAGCAGTTACTCGACAGGGGCGAAGAACGAGCAGTACTTC. Its translation is CASSYSTGAKNEQYF. V gene TRBV6-6 combines with J gene TRBJ2-7; 8 nucleotides agree with TRBD1. Germline V lookup: CDR1 MNHNY, CDR2 SVGAGI (reference sequence). The CDR3 runs 15 residues. Trimming at V came to 0 bases and at J to 5 bases, leaving 6 bases not matched to a gene.

The chain joins TRBV28 to TRBJ1-6, with D maybe TRBD1 (6 bases). CDR3 length: 13 residues. V was pared by 3 bases and J by 12 bases, with 12 bases between. CDR1 is MDHEN and CDR2 is SYDVKM in the germline V gene. CDR3 in DNA: TGTGCCAGCAGTTTGGGGGCTGGGCGACCCCTCCACTTT. Translated, it gives CASSLGAGRPLHF.

The sample holds a few counts of this clone. The rearrangement uses TRBV30 and TRBJ1-6; D unresolved. The CDR3 is 15 residues long. The germline V gene has CDR1 GTSNPN and CDR2 SVGIG (reference sequence). V dropped 2 bases and J dropped 1 base, with 9 bases sitting between them. The CDR3 DNA follows: TGTGCCTGGAGTCGAGGGCGATCCTATAATTCACCCCTCCACTTT. Its translation is CAWSRGRSYNSPLHF.

This clone is a singleton in its sample. The chain carries TRBV27 and TRBJ2-2; 9 positions match TRBD1. Unmatched junction bases numbered 15, after V lost 10 bases and J lost 6 bases. The CDR3 is 16 residues long. Germline CDR1 is MNHEY and CDR2 is SMNVEV (reference sequence). The CDR3 loop is CANSPGTGFVSGELFF. The CDR3 coding sequence is TGTGCCAACTCACCCGGGACAGGGTTTGTTTCCGGGGAGCTGTTTTTT.

The rearrangement joins TRBV2 to TRBJ2-3, with 10 bases lining up with TRBD1. The length of the CDR3 is 15 residues. The V gene end was trimmed by 1 base and the J gene end by 4 bases; junction bases not matched to a gene: 2. CDR1 is SNHLY, CDR2 FYNNEI, per germline. CDR3 bases: TGTGCCAGCAGTGAAGGCGACAGGGGGCCAGATACGCAGTATTTT. This encodes CASSEGDRGPDTQYF.

The chain combines TRBV6-5 with TRBJ2-2, with D tentatively TRBD1 (5 bases). Germline V gene data show CDR1 as MNHEY and CDR2 as SVGAGI. V was shortened by 6 bases and J by 0 bases, with 11 bases between the two germline ends. The CDR3 loop spans 15 amino acids. CDR3 sequence: CASSPLRANTGELFF. The CDR3 DNA sequence: TGTGCCAGCAGCCCCCTCAGGGCGAACACCGGGGAGCTGTTTTTT.

The chain links TRBV7-8 to TRBJ1-1, with 9 bases aligning to TRBD1. Trimming removed 5 bases from V and 1 base from J; junction bases left unmatched: 2. Germline CDR1 is SGHVS and CDR2 is FQNEAQ. CDR3 size: 14 residues. This CDR3 reads CASSPDRGNTEAFF. The DNA of the CDR3 is TGTGCCAGCAGCCCGGACAGGGGGAACACTGAAGCTTTCTTT.

The rearrangement joins TRBV30 to TRBJ2-7; D gene ambiguous. Germline V gene lookup returns CDR1 GTSNPN and CDR2 SVGIG (reference sequence). The CDR3 sequence is 14 residues long. V gave up 0 bases and J gave up 4 bases, with 13 bases separating them. CDR3 coding DNA: TGTGCCTGGAGTGTACGACCCTTGACATACGAGCAGTACTTC. It translates to CAWSVRPLTYEQYF.

The J gene is TRBJ2-2, the V gene TRBV5-6, with TRBD2 matching over 9 bases. The junction had 10 bases not matched to a gene; V was cut back by 4 bases and J by 0 bases. This CDR3 has 18 residues. Germline values: CDR1 SGHDT, CDR2 YYEEEE. CDR3 nucleotide sequence: TGTGCCAGCAGCGTTATGGCGGGGGGGCCCACGAACACCGGGGAGCTGTTTTTT. As protein: CASSVMAGGPTNTGELFF. The full variable domain, in which reference TRBV5-6 and TRBJ2-2 provide the parts outside the CDR3, is DAGVTQSPTHLIKTRGQQVTLRCSPKSGHDTVSWYQQALGQGPQFIFQYYEEEERQRGNFPDRFSGHQFPNYSSELNVNALLLGDSALYLCASSVMAGGPTNTGELFFGEGSRLTVL.

The V gene is TRBV7-6, the J gene TRBJ2-1, with D possibly being TRBD2 (5 bases). Per germline, CDR1 SGHVS and CDR2 FNYEAQ. V was trimmed by 6 bases and J by 0 bases, leaving 18 bases between them. CDR3 size: 17 residues. CDR3 protein: CASSGSSGSGSYNEQFF. For the CDR3, the DNA is TGTGCCAGCAGTGGGAGTAGTGGGAGTGGCTCCTACAATGAGCAGTTCTTC.

In its sample, this clone was seen once. The chain joins TRBV27 to TRBJ2-7; no definite D call. Germline CDR1 MNHEY, CDR2 SMNVEV (reference sequence). This CDR3 contains 15 residues. Deletions cut 7 bases from V and 6 bases from J, with 22 bases between. CDR3 sequence: CASTIPLNFLAEQYF. The CDR3 nucleotides are TGTGCCAGCACCATCCCTCTTAATTTCTTGGCCGAGCAGTACTTC.

The chain couples TRBV5-4 to TRBJ2-2, with 13 bases identical to TRBD2. Germline V CDR1 and CDR2: SGHNT, YYREEE (reference sequence). The junction had 3 bases not matched to a gene; V was cut back by 4 bases and J by 6 bases. There are 15 residues in the CDR3. The CDR3 sequence is CASSPGLAGAGELFF. The CDR3 bases are TGTGCCAGCAGCCCAGGACTAGCGGGAGCCGGGGAGCTGTTTTTT.

This clone was found a few times. This chain connects TRBV5-4 to TRBJ2-3; D is perhaps TRBD1 (5 bases). CDR1 is SGHNT and CDR2 is YYREEE in the germline V gene (reference sequence). The CDR3 has 14 amino acids. V was cut by 2 bases and J by 1 base, with 8 bases left in between. The CDR3 reads CASSFLQGTDTQYF. CDR3 coding DNA: TGTGCCAGCAGCTTCCTACAGGGCACAGATACGCAGTATTTT.

A few counts support this clone. The J gene is TRBJ1-4, the V gene TRBV5-1; TRBD1 might be the D (5 bases). This CDR3 is 15 amino acids long. Germline-derived CDR1 and CDR2 are SGHRS and YFSETQ. Deletions cut 7 bases from V and 4 bases from J, with 17 bases between. CDR3 bases: TGCGCCAGCCAACCCTTCGGGCAGGGTAATGAAAAACTGTTTTTT. Amino acid sequence: CASQPFGQGNEKLFF.

The chain recombines TRBV10-3 with TRBJ1-1; tentatively, D is TRBD1 (5 bases). Germline CDR1 ENHRY, CDR2 SYGVKD. There are 13 residues in the CDR3. Trimming pared 6 bases from V and 1 base from J, leaving 9 bases between. CDR3 bases: TGTGCCATCAGGTTCCAGGGGAACACTGAAGCTTTCTTT. Protein: CAIRFQGNTEAFF.

This chain uses TRBV28 with TRBJ2-3, with D perhaps TRBD2 (5 bases). Germline V gene sequence: CDR1 MDHEN, CDR2 SYDVKM. Between the trimmed V and J ends, which lost 7 bases and 4 bases, there was a span of 18 bases. The CDR3 consists of 15 residues. The CDR3 reads CASTNSQDFADTQYF. DNA for the CDR3: TGTGCCAGCACCAATAGTCAGGACTTCGCAGATACGCAGTATTTT.

V is TRBV7-9 and J is TRBJ1-5; possible D gene TRBD1, 5 bases. V lost 5 bases and J lost 1, with 12 bases in between. Germline loops: CDR1 SEHNR, CDR2 FQNEAQ (reference sequence). The CDR3 is 15 amino acids. In DNA, the CDR3 is TGTGCCAGCAGCCTGGGTCAGGGAAGCAATCAGCCCCAGCATTTT. Protein sequence: CASSLGQGSNQPQHF.

The rearrangement joins TRBV5-1 to TRBJ2-1; 8 nucleotides match TRBD2. The length of the CDR3 is 16 residues. Looked up from germline, CDR1 is SGHRS and CDR2 is YFSETQ. V dropped 0 bases and J dropped 6; count of bases not matched to a gene: 8. In nucleotides, the CDR3 is TGCGCCAGCAGCTTGGTGGCGGGGGGTCGGTTCAATGAGCAGTTCTTC. Encoded protein: CASSLVAGGRFNEQFF.

The V call is TRBV6-5, the J call TRBJ2-7; TRBD1 matches 8 bases. Germline-derived CDR1 and CDR2 are MNHEY and SVGAGI. CDR3 length: 14 residues. Trimming cost V 5 bases and J 5 bases; bases outside gene matches: 8. CDR3 nucleotides: TGTGCCAGCAGTGACACAGGGGGGATCGACGAGCAGTACTTC. Translation gives CASSDTGGIDEQYF.

This chain links TRBV30 with TRBJ1-5; D remains ambiguous. Germline V CDR1 and CDR2: GTSNPN, SVGIG (reference sequence). The ends were cut back, 2 bases at V and 3 bases at J, with 8 bases in the middle. The CDR3 covers 13 residues. Here the CDR3 DNA reads TGTGCCTGGAGTTTCGACACCAATCAGCCCCAGCATTTT. This codes for CAWSFDTNQPQHF.

The count of this clone is one. The J gene is TRBJ2-7, the V gene TRBV5-4; 10 bases align to TRBD2. Germline CDR1 reads SGHNT; CDR2 reads YYREEE (reference sequence). This CDR3 is 14 amino acids long. With V trimmed by 1 base and J by 6 bases, 4 bases remained unmatched. The CDR3 sequence is CASSLIASGSEQYF. Written as DNA, the CDR3 is TGTGCCAGCAGCTTGATAGCTAGCGGGAGCGAGCAGTACTTC.

This clone was recorded a few times. The CDR3 DNA follows: TGTGCCAGCAGTGTACGGGACAGATTCAATCAGCCCCAGCATTTT. Translated: CASSVRDRFNQPQHF. V gene TRBV2 combines with J gene TRBJ1-5, with 7 bases fitting TRBD1. Germline-derived CDR1 and CDR2 are SNHLY and FYNNEI. The CDR3 sequence is 15 residues long. The ends lost 4 bases at V and 3 bases at J; junction bases unmatched: 6.

The chain employs TRBV9 and TRBJ2-1, with 11 bases identical to TRBD2. Germline CDR1 reads SGDLS; CDR2 reads YYNGEE. J lost 8 bases, V lost 0 bases, and 1 base had no gene match. The CDR3 runs 14 residues. The CDR3 protein is CASSVALAGDEQFF. The CDR3 DNA reads TGTGCCAGCAGCGTAGCACTAGCGGGGGATGAGCAGTTCTTC.